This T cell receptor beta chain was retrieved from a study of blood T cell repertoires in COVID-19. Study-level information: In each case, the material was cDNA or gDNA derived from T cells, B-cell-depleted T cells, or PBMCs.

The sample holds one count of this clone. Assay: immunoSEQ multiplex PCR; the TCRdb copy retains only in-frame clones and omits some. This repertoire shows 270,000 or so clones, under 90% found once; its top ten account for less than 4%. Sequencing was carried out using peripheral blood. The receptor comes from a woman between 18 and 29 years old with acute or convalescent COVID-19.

The CDR3 spells CASSVGGNQPQHF. Written as DNA, the CDR3 is TGTGCCAGCAGTGTAGGGGGCAATCAGCCCCAGCATTTT. The gene calls are TRBV25-1 and TRBJ1-5, with D perhaps matching TRBD1 (5 bases). This CDR3 contains 13 residues. V dropped 4 bases and J dropped 2 bases, with 6 bases sitting between them. Per the germline V gene, CDR1 is MGHDK and CDR2 is SYGVNS. Based on the CDR3 plus reference TRBV25-1 and TRBJ1-5, the full variable domain is EADIYQTPRYLVIGTGKKITLECSQTMGHDKMYWYQQDPGMELHLIHYSYGVNSTEKGDLSSESTVSRIRTEHFPLTLESARPSHTSQYLCASSVGGNQPQHFGDGTRLSIL.